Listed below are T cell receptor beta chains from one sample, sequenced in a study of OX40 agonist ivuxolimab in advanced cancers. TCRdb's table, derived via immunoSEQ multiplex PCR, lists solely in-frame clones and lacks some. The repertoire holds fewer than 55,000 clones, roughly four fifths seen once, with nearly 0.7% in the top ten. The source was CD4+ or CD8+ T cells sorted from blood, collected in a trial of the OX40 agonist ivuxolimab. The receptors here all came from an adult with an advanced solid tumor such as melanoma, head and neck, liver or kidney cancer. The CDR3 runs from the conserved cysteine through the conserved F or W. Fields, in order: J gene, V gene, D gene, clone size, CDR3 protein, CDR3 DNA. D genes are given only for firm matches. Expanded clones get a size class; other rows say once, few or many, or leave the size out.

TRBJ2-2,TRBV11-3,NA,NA,CASSRGRRNTGELFF,TGTGCCAGCAGCCGGGGACGGCGGAACACCGGGGAGCTGTTTTTT
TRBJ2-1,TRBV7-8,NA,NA,CASSPRGRGNEQFF,TGTGCCAGCAGCCCCCGGGGAAGGGGCAATGAGCAGTTCTTC
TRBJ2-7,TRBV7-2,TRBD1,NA,CASSSNAATTGGVYEQYF,TGTGCCAGCAGCTCCAATGCCGCAACTACAGGGGGCGTCTACGAGCAGTACTTC
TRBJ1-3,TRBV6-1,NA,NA,CASSERVSGNTIYF,TGTGCCAGCAGTGAACGGGTATCAGGAAACACCATATATTTT
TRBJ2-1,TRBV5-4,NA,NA,CASSGGGFYNEQFF,TGTGCCAGCAGCGGGGGGGGCTTTTACAATGAGCAGTTCTTC
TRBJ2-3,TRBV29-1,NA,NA,CSVARTDLTDTQYF,TGCAGCGTTGCCAGGACAGACCTCACAGATACGCAGTATTTT
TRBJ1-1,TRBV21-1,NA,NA,CASSRDRNTEAFF,TGTGCCAGCAGCCGGGACAGGAACACTGAAGCTTTCTTT
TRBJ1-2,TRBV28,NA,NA,CASSLLTVENYGYTF,TGTGCCAGCAGTTTGCTGACGGTCGAGAACTATGGCTACACCTTC
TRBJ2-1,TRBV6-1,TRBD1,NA,CASSERDRYGNEQFF,TGTGCCAGCAGTGAACGGGACAGATACGGCAATGAGCAGTTCTTC
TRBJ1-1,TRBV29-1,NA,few,CSVEGPQGEAFF,TGCAGCGTTGAAGGACCTCAGGGTGAAGCTTTCTTT
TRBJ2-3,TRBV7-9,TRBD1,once,CASSLGRGLIDTQYF,TGTGCCAGCAGCTTAGGCAGGGGGCTTATAGATACGCAGTATTTT
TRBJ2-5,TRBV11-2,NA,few,CASSLFGLRRTEETQYF,TGTGCCAGCAGCTTGTTCGGGTTGCGGCGGACAGAAGAGACCCAGTACTTC
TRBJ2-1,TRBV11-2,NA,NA,CASSFERAYNEQFF,TGTGCCAGCAGCTTCGAGCGGGCCTACAATGAGCAGTTCTTC
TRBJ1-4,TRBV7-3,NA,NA,CASSPSGGADEKLFF,TGTGCCAGCAGCCCTTCGGGGGGGGCAGACGAAAAACTGTTTTTT
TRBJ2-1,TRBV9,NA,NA,CASSARTGRGSYNEQFF,TGTGCCAGCAGCGCTAGGACTGGACGCGGGTCCTACAATGAGCAGTTCTTC
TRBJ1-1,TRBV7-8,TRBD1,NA,CASSLGTVNTEAFF,TGTGCCAGCAGCCTAGGGACAGTGAACACTGAAGCTTTCTTT
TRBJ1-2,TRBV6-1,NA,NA,CASSQLKVGYTF,TGTGCCAGCAGTCAACTAAAGGTGGGCTACACCTTC
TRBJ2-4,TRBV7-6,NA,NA,CASSSPTDQNIQYF,TGTGCCAGCAGCTCCCCGACAGATCAAAACATTCAGTACTTC
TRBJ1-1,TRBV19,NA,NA,CASSPDPPGTEAFF,TGTGCCAGTAGTCCAGACCCTCCGGGCACTGAAGCTTTCTTT
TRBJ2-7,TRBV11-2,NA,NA,CASSLDWAVSEQYF,TGTGCCAGCAGCTTAGATTGGGCGGTAAGCGAGCAGTACTTC
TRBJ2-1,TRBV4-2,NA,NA,CASSQDRGEQFF,TGTGCCAGCAGCCAAGATCGCGGGGAGCAGTTCTTC
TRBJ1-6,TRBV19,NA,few,CASSIDLQAWSPLHF,TGTGCCAGTAGTATAGACCTACAGGCATGGTCACCCCTCCACTTT
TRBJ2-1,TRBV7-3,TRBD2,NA,CASSERTSGHRNEQFF,TGTGCCAGCAGCGAGCGGACTAGCGGGCATCGGAATGAGCAGTTCTTC
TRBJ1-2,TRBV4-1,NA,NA,CASSQRGAGGVQGYTF,TGCGCCAGCAGCCAGCGCGGGGCAGGTGGGGTGCAAGGCTACACCTTC
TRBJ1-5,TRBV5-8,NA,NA,CASSLGDRQLQPQHF,TGTGCCAGCAGCTTGGGTGACAGACAACTTCAGCCCCAGCATTTT
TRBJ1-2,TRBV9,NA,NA,CASSAGAGQGCLGYTF,TGTGCCAGCAGCGCCGGGGCAGGCCAGGGATGTTTGGGCTACACCTTC
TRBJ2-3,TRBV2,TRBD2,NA,CASSAGLAGGMGTQYF,TGTGCCAGCAGCGCAGGACTAGCGGGGGGGATGGGTACGCAGTATTTT
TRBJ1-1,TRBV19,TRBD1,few,CASSSGQGVGTEAFF,TGTGCCAGTAGTAGTGGACAGGGGGTCGGCACTGAAGCTTTCTTT
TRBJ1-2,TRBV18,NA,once,CASSPPAVNYGYTF,TGTGCCAGCTCACCACCTGCAGTGAACTATGGCTACACCTTC
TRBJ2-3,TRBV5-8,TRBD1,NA,CASTKGQGEADTQYF,TGTGCCAGCACCAAGGGACAGGGGGAGGCAGATACGCAGTATTTT
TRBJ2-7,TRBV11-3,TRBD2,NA,CASSLGGLAAYEQYF,TGTGCCAGCAGCTTAGGGGGACTAGCGGCCTACGAGCAGTACTTC
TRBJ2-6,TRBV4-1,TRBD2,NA,CASSQRGDQRSGANVLTF,TGCGCCAGCAGCCAACGGGGGGACCAACGTTCTGGGGCCAACGTCCTGACTTTC
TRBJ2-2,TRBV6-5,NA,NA,CASRGGGTGELFF,TGTGCCAGCAGGGGGGGCGGTACCGGGGAGCTGTTTTTT
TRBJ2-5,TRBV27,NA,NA,CASSLTADGETQYF,TGTGCCAGCAGTTTAACAGCCGATGGGGAGACCCAGTACTTC
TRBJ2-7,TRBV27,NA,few,CASSSGGREQYF,TGTGCCAGCAGTTCTGGAGGGAGAGAGCAGTACTTC
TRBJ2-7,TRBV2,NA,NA,CASTIVPKAYEQYF,TGTGCCAGCACTATAGTTCCCAAAGCCTACGAGCAGTACTTC
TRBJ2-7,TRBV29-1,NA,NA,CSVEAPGPHLAYEQYF,TGCAGCGTTGAAGCTCCGGGACCGCATTTGGCCTACGAGCAGTACTTC
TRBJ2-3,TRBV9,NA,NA,CASSPSLAADTQYF,TGTGCCAGCAGCCCCTCGTTGGCAGCTGATACGCAGTATTTT
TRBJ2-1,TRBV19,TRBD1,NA,CASSIAQGVGNEQFF,TGTGCCAGTAGTATCGCCCAGGGGGTAGGGAATGAGCAGTTCTTC
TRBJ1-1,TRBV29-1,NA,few,CSVVKGVNTEAFF,TGCAGCGTTGTTAAGGGCGTGAACACTGAAGCTTTCTTT
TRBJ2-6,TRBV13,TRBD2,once,CASSLSSGGSSGANVLTF,TGTGCCAGCAGCTTAAGTAGCGGGGGCAGCTCTGGGGCCAACGTCCTGACTTTC
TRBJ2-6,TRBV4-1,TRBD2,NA,CASSPISGLAGGPLGANVLTF,TGCGCCAGCAGCCCCATATCTGGACTAGCGGGGGGGCCGTTGGGGGCCAACGTCCTGACTTTC
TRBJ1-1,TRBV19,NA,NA,CASGGFQNGNTEAFF,TGTGCCAGTGGAGGGTTCCAGAACGGGAACACTGAAGCTTTCTTT
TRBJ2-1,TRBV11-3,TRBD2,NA,CASSPGRVGGETNEQFF,TGTGCCAGCAGCCCCGGACGGGTCGGGGGGGAAACCAATGAGCAGTTCTTC
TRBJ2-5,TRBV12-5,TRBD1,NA,CASGPGTGGSVETQYF,TGTGCTAGTGGCCCCGGGACAGGGGGCTCGGTAGAGACCCAGTACTTC
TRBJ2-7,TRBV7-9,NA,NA,CASSSGLTREQYF,TGTGCCAGCAGCTCGGGACTGACTCGCGAGCAGTACTTC
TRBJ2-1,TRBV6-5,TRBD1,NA,CASSYSGQVSYNEQFF,TGTGCCAGCAGTTACTCAGGACAGGTCTCCTACAATGAGCAGTTCTTC
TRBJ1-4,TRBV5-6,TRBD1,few,CASSSPTGGSEKLFF,TGTGCCAGCAGCTCCCCGACAGGGGGAAGTGAAAAACTGTTTTTT
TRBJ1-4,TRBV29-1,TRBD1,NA,CSVTQSGTDNEKLFF,TGCAGCGTTACACAATCCGGGACAGACAATGAAAAACTGTTTTTT
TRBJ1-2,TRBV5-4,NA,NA,CASSLDSYGYTF,TGTGCCAGCAGCTTGGATAGCTATGGCTACACCTTC
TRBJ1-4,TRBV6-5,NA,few,CASRQQGREEKLFF,TGTGCCAGCAGACAACAGGGAAGGGAGGAAAAACTGTTTTTT
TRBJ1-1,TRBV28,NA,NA,CASSLLSGNTEAFF,TGTGCCAGCAGTTTACTGAGCGGGAACACTGAAGCTTTCTTT
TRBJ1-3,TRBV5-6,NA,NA,CASSSSGPGNTIYF,TGTGCCAGCAGCTCCAGTGGGCCCGGAAACACCATATATTTT
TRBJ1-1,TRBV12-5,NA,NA,CASGLRGSNTEAFF,TGTGCTAGTGGTTTGCGGGGATCGAACACTGAAGCTTTCTTT
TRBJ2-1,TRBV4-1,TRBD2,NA,CASSQDRAGSYNEQFF,TGCGCCAGCAGCCAAGATAGAGCGGGGTCCTACAATGAGCAGTTCTTC